A single T cell receptor beta chain is shown here with its context. The antigen is not known. Documented time point: persistent/refractory GD, antithyroid drugs over 5 years with positive TRAb. The TCR library was made from RNA extracted from PBMCs. Roughly 8.4 milliliters of peripheral blood were drawn into EDTA tubes. Trimming pared 2 bases from V and 5 bases from J, leaving 13 bases between. This CDR3 region has 14 residues. Germline CDR1 SGHKS, CDR2 YYEKEE (reference sequence). This entry belongs to a study of regulatory T cells in long-lasting Graves disease. Broader study findings: Newly diagnosed Graves' patients exceeded persistent ones in TCR diversity.

TCR beta libraries were built with iRepertoire HTBI primers and Arm-PCR of CDR3 regions. TCRdb called the multiplex PCR reads again in MiXCR, with one record for every CDR3 protein. Counted here are roughly 490,000 distinct CDR3 sequences, about 22% occurring once; the ten biggest clones make up around 14%. The sequence was collected from a female donor with Graves disease. Sequencing was performed on peripheral blood mononuclear cells (PBMCs), taken when the disease was refractory, from a patient treated with antithyroid drugs. The chain recombines TRBV5-5 with TRBJ1-1, with D hard to call. Written as DNA, the CDR3 is TGTGCCAGCAGCTTTGGATATCCTGGGACTGAAGCTTTCTTT. Translating it yields CASSFGYPGTEAFF.